The clone carrying this T cell receptor (beta chain) was seen only once. The germline gene is not matched at one end of the junction; a read error may be the cause. Individuals drawn from 24 US areas were about 18 to 89 years old. These data originate in a study of blood T cell repertoires in COVID-19. The protocol was immunoSEQ multiplex PCR, while the TCRdb copy is restricted to in-frame clones and leaves out a portion. The sample contains about 260,000 clones, just under 90% of which appear only once. The sample was PBMCs or T cells enriched from blood (not recorded which). This receptor was identified in a woman aged 30 to 39 with acute COVID-19.

The CDR3 DNA reads TGTGCCAGCAGTTTAGCGGGAGGGGGGTACGAGCAGTACTTC. Amino acid sequence: CASSLAGGGYEQYF. The chain recombines TRBV7-6 with TRBJ2-7; the match to TRBD2 covers 11 bases. Per germline, CDR1 SGHVS and CDR2 FNYEAQ. The CDR3 has 14 amino acids.